This T cell receptor (beta chain) was identified in a study of memory CD4+ T cells and cytomegalovirus serostatus. The sort gate was single viable CD3+CD4+CD8-CD45RO+ cells for memory CD4+ T cells. Profiling relied on immunoSEQ multiplex PCR, and the TCRdb table lists in-frame clones only, not all of them. Of 50,000 to 70,000 clones listed, around three quarters are singletons. In germline, CDR1 is MNHEY, CDR2 SMNVEV (reference sequence). The CDR3 loop spans 13 amino acids. V shed 7 bases and J shed 1 base, with 7 bases lying between them. This chain connects TRBV27 to TRBJ2-2, with D possibly being TRBD1 (5 bases). The source material was memory CD4+ T cells from blood. The TCR sequence derives from an adult in good health and CMV-seropositive. The CDR3 is CASTGQNTGELFF. In nucleotides, the CDR3 is TGTGCCAGCACCGGACAGAACACCGGGGAGCTGTTTTTT.